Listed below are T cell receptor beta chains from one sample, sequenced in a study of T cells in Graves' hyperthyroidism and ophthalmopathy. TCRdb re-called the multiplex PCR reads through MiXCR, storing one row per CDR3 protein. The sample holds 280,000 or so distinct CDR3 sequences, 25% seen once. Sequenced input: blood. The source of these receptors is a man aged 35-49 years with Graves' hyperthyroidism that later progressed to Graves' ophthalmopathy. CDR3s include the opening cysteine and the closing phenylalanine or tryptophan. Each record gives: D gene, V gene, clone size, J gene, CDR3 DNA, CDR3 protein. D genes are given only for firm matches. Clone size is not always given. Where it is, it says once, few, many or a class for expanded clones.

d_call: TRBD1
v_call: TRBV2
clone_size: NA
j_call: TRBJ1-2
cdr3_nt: TGTGCCAGCAGTGCCTACAGGGGCGGCTATGGCTACACCTTC
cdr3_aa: CASSAYRGGYGYTF

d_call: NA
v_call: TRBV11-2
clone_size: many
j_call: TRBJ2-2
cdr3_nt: TGTGCCAGCAGCTTACGAGAGTCGACCGGGGAGCTGTTTTTT
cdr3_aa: CASSLRESTGELFF

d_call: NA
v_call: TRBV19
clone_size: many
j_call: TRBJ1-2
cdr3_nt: TGTGCCAGTAGTAACGGTGATGGGGGCTACACCTTC
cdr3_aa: CASSNGDGGYTF

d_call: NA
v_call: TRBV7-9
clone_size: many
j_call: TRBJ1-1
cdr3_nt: TGTGCCAGCAGCTTAGCCGCAGTCAACACTGAAGCTTTCTTT
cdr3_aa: CASSLAAVNTEAFF

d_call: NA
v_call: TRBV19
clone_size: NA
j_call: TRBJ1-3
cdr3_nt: TGTGCCAGCACGGCGGAGAGTCGTGGAAACACCATATATTTT
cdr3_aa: CASTAESRGNTIYF

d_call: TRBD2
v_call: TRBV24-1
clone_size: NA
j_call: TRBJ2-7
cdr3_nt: TGTGCCACCAGGAAGGGCGCGGGGGAATCCTACGAGCAGTACTTC
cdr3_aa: CATRKGAGESYEQYF

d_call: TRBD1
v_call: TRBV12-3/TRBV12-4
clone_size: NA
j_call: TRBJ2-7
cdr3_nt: TGTGCCAGCAGTTACTTGGGACAGGGTACGAGGGCTCACGAGCAGTACTTC
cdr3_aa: CASSYLGQGTRAHEQYF

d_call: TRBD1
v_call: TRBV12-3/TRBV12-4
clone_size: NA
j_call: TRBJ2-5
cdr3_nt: TGTGCCAGCAGTTTACTGGGACAGGGGAAAGAGACCCAGTACTTC
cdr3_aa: CASSLLGQGKETQYF

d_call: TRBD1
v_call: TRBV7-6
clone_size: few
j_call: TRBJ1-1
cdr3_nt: TGTGCCAGCAGCTCCGACAGGGGCCGCACTGAAGCTTTCTTT
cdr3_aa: CASSSDRGRTEAFF

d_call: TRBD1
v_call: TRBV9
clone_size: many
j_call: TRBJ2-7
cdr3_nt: TGTGCCAGCAGCGTTGGGGGGGACAGGGGCTCGGTCGAGCAGTACTTC
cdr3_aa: CASSVGGDRGSVEQYF

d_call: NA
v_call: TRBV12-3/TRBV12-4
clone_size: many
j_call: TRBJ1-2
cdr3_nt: TGTGCCAGCAGTTTTGGGTCCCTAAACTATGGCTACACCTTC
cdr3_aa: CASSFGSLNYGYTF

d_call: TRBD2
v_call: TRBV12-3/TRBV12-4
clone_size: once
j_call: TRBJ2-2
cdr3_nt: TGTGCCAGCAGTCAACGGGCGGGGGTTGGGACCGGGGAGCTGTTTTTT
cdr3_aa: CASSQRAGVGTGELFF

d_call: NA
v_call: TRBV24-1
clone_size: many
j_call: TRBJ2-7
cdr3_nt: TGTGCCACCAGTGAGGGGGGACAGACCTACGAGCAGTACTTC
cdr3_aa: CATSEGGQTYEQYF

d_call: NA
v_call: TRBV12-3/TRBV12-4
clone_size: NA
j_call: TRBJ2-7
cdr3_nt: TGTGCCAGCAGACGCGGACAAACGAGCTCCTACGAGCAGTACTTC
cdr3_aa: CASRRGQTSSYEQYF

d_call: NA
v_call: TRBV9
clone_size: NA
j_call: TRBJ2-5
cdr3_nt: TGTGCCAGCAGTGGGCCGTCCCAAGAGACCCAGTACTTC
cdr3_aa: CASSGPSQETQYF

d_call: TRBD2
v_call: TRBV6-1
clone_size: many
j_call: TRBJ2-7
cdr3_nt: TGTGCCAGCAGCGGCGGACTAGCGGGTTCCTACGAGCAGTACTTC
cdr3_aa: CASSGGLAGSYEQYF

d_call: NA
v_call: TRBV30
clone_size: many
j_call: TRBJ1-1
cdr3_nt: TGTGCCTGGAGTTTGGCCAGCCCTGAAGCTTTCTTT
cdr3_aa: CAWSLASPEAFF

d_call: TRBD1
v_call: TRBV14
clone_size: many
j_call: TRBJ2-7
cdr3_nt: TGTGCCAGCAGCCTACTAGGGGCAGGGGGCAGATACGAGCAGTACTTC
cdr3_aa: CASSLLGAGGRYEQYF

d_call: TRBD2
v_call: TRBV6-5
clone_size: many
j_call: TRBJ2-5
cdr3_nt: TGTGCCAGCAGTTACGGGACTAGCGGGAGACCCCAGTACTTC
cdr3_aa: CASSYGTSGRPQYF

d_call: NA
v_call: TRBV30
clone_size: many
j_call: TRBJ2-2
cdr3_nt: TGTGCCTTCCACAGTTCCGGGGAGCTGTTTTTT
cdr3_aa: CAFHSSGELFF

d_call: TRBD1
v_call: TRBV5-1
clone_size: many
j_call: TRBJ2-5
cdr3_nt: TGCGCCAGCAGCTCCACAGGGGGAGTAGAGACCCAGTACTTC
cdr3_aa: CASSSTGGVETQYF

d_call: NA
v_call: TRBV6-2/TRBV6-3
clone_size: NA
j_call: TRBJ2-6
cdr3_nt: TGTGCCAGCAGTTACACAGGTGGGGCCAACGTCCTGACTTTC
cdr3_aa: CASSYTGGANVLTF

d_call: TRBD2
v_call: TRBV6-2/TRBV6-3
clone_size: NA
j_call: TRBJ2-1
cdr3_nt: TGTGCCAGCAGTTACTCCCTAGCGGGAGTTGGCAATGAGCAGTTCTTC
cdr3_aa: CASSYSLAGVGNEQFF

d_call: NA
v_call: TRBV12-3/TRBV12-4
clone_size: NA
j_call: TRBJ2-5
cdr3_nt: TGTGCCAGCAGTCCGATCGAAGTTGGAGAGACCCAGTACTTC
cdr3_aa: CASSPIEVGETQYF

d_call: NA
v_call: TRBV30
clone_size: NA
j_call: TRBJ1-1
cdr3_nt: TGTGCCTGGAGTGTTGGGAGTTTCGATGACACTGAAGCTTTCTTT
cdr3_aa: CAWSVGSFDDTEAFF

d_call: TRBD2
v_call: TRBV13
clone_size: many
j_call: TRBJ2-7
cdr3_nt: TGTGCCAGCAGCTTTAGCGGGAGGTCCTACGAGCAGTACTTC
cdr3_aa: CASSFSGRSYEQYF

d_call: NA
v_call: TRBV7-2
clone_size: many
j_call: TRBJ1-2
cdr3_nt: TGTGTCAGCAGCTTAGGTGGGCGCGGCTATGGCTACACCTTC
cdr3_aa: CVSSLGGRGYGYTF

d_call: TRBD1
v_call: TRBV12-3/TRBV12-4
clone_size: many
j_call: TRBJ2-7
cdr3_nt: TGTGCCAGCAGTTTTTCGGACAGGGAGGACGAGCAGTACTTC
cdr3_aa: CASSFSDREDEQYF

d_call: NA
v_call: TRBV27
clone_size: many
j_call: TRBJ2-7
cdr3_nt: TGTGCCAGCAGTGCCCTGGACAAAGAAGGCGAGCAGTACTTC
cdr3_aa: CASSALDKEGEQYF

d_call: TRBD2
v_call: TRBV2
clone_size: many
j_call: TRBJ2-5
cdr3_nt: TGTGCCAGCAGTGCGGGACTAGCGGGAGGGTCAGAGACCCAGTACTTC
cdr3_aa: CASSAGLAGGSETQYF

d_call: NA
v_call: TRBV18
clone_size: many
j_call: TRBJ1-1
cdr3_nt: TGTGCCAGCTCACCCCCCCCGCGGACGCGAACAGGGGAAGCTTTCTTT
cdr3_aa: CASSPPPRTRTGEAFF

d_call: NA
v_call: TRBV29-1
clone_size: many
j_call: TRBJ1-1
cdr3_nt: TGCAGCGTTGCCCGGGCCCAGAACACTGAAGCTTTCTTT
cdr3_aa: CSVARAQNTEAFF

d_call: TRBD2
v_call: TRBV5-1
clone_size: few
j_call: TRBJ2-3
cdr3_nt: TGCGCCAGCAGCTTAGAAAGGACTAGCCCCTCAGATACGCAGTATTTT
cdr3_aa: CASSLERTSPSDTQYF

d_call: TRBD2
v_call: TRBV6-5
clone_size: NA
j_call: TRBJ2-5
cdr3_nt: TGTGCCAGCAGTTCCGGACTAGCGGGAGGATTGGAGACCCAGTACTTC
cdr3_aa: CASSSGLAGGLETQYF

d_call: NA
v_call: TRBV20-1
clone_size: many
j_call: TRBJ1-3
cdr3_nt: TGCAGTGCTAGAGATGGCACAGGCTTAAACACCATATATTTT
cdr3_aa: CSARDGTGLNTIYF

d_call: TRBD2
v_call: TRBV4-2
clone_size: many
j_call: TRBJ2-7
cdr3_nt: TGTGCCAGCAGCCAAGTGTCGGGAGGGCCTATCGAGCAGTACTTC
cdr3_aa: CASSQVSGGPIEQYF

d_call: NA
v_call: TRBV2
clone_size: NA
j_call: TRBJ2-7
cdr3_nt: TGTGCCAGCGGACCCAACCCCTACGAGCAGTACTTC
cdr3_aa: CASGPNPYEQYF

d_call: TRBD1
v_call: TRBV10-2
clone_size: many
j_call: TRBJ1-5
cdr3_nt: TGCGCCAGCAGTGAGGGGACAGGGGGCAGGCCCCAGCATTTT
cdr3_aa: CASSEGTGGRPQHF

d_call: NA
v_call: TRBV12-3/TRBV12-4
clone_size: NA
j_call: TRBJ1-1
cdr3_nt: TGTGCCAGCAGTTTAAGAAGAGAGAACACTGAAGCTTTCTTT
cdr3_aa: CASSLRRENTEAFF

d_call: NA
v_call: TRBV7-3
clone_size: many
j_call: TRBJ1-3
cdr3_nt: TGTGCCAGCAGCTTATCGGGAATTGGAAGCACCATATATTTT
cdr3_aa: CASSLSGIGSTIYF

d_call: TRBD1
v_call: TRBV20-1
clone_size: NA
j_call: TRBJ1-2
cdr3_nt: TGCAGTGCATCCGGGACAGCTTTTCGGGGCTACACCTTC
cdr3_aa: CSASGTAFRGYTF

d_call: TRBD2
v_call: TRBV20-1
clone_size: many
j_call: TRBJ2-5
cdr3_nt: TGCAGTACCAAGTCGATCACTAGCGGGATCCAAGAGACCCAGTACTTC
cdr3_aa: CSTKSITSGIQETQYF

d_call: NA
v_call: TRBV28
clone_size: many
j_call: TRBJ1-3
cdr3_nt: TGTGCCAGCAGTTTTCGACTGGGGTCGGCTGGAAACACCATATATTTT
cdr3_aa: CASSFRLGSAGNTIYF

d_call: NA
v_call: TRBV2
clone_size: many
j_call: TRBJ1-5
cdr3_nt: TGTGCCAGCAGAGTCGATTTGAGCAATCAGCCCCAGCATTTT
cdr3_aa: CASRVDLSNQPQHF

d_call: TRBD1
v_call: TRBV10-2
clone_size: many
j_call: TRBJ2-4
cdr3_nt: TGCGCCAGCAGATACAGGGGATCCAAAAACATTCAGTACTTC
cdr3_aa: CASRYRGSKNIQYF

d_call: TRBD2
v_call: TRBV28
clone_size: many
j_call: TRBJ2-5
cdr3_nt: TGTGCCAGCAGTATAGCGGGAACCACCCAAGAGACCCAGTACTTC
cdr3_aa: CASSIAGTTQETQYF

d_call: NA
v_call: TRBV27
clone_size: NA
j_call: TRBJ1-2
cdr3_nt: TGTGCCAGCAGTCTTAAGGGCCGGCTGGTGTATGGCTACACCTTC
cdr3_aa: CASSLKGRLVYGYTF

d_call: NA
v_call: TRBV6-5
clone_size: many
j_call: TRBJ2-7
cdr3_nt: TGTGCCAGCAGTTACGTCCGGACGGAAACCTACGAGCAGTACTTC
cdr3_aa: CASSYVRTETYEQYF

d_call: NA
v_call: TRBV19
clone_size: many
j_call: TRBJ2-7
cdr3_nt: TGTGCCACTCGCGTCGGGCATAGCTCCTACGAGCAGTACTTC
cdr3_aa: CATRVGHSSYEQYF

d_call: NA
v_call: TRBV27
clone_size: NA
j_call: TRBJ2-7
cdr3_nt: TGTGCCAGCTTTTCAGTCTCCTACGAGCAGTACTTC
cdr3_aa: CASFSVSYEQYF

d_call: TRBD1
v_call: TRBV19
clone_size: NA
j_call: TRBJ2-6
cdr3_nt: TGTGCCAGTACAAAAACCGGGACAGCTTTCTCTGGGGCCAACGTCCTGACTTTC
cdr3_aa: CASTKTGTAFSGANVLTF

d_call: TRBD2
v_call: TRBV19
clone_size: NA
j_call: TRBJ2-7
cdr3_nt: TGTGCCAGTAGTATAGTCCTAGCGGGATACCAGAGGCAGTACTTC
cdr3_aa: CASSIVLAGYQRQYF